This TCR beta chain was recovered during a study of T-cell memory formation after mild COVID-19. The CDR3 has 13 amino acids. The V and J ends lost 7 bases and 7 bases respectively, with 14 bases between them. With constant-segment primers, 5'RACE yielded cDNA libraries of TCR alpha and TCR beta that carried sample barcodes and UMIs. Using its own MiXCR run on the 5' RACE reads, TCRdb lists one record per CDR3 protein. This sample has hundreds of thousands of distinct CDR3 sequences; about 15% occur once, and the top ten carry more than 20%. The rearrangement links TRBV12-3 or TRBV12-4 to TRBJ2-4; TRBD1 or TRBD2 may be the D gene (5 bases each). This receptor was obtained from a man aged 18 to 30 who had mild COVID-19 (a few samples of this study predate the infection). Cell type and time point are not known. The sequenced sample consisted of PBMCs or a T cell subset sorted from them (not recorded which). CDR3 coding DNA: TGTGCCAGCACGGGACGTCGGCGGAACATTCAGTACTTC. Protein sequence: CASTGRRRNIQYF.